These 23 T cell receptor beta chains originate from one sample sequenced in a study of regulatory T cells in long-lasting Graves disease. Building of the TCR beta libraries involved iRepertoire HTBI primers and Arm-PCR of CDR3 regions. Each CDR3 protein is one row after TCRdb ran MiXCR on the multiplex PCR reads. The sample records about 360,000 distinct CDR3 sequences, under 20% being singletons. Indicated time point: newly diagnosed GD, antithyroid drugs for less than 3 months. Generation of the TCR library employed RNA extracted from PBMCs. This same sample was also taken into another study, of T cells in Graves' hyperthyroidism and ophthalmopathy.

Sequencing used peripheral blood mononuclear cells (PBMCs), obtained at new diagnosis, from a patient treated with antithyroid drugs. These receptors were collected from a woman between 18 and 29 years old with Graves disease.

The chain carries TRBV6-2 or TRBV6-3 and TRBJ1-6; the D is unclear. Germline V lookup: CDR1 MNHEY, CDR2 SVGEGT. Trimming took off 5 bases at V and 0 bases at J, with 14 bases between the two ends. The CDR3 is 17 amino acids. The CDR3 region has the DNA TGTGCCAGCAGTGAACATAAAGGGAGCTCCTATAATTCACCCCTCCACTTT. Translating gives CASSEHKGSSYNSPLHF.

Comments on this clonotype: A single base separates this from a much larger clone, so it may be a read error. The chain is built from TRBV19 and TRBJ2-3; 7 bases are a match to TRBD1. Germline-derived CDR1 and CDR2 are LNHDA and SQIVND (reference sequence). CDR3 length: 14 amino acids. Germline trimming cut 7 bases from V and 3 bases from J; bases unmatched to any gene: 7. The CDR3 protein is CASTGGLWTDTQYF. Here the CDR3 DNA reads TGTGCCAGTACAGGGGGTCTCTGGACAGATACGCAGTATTTT.

Ten or more counts support this clonotype. The chain uses TRBV2 and TRBJ2-6; D perhaps matches TRBD2 (6 bases). CDR1 SNHLY and CDR2 FYNNEI come from the germline V gene. V lost 3 bases and J lost 0, with 15 bases in between. This CDR3 is 18 amino acids long. This chain's CDR3 is CASSEAGTRVSGANVLTF. The CDR3 DNA sequence: TGTGCCAGCAGTGAGGCGGGAACCCGGGTCTCTGGGGCCAACGTCCTGACTTTC.

This clonotype was detected ten times or more. The gene calls are TRBV5-6 and TRBJ2-7; no clear D. Germline V CDR1 and CDR2: SGHDT, YYEEEE. CDR3 size: 15 residues. Deletions cut 0 bases from V and 3 bases from J, with 13 bases between. CDR3 nucleotide sequence: TGTGCCAGCAGCTTGGCCTTATCGCAATTCTACGAGCAGTACTTC. As protein: CASSLALSQFYEQYF.

The rearrangement joins TRBV6-2 or TRBV6-3 to TRBJ1-1; D is unclear. V gave up 5 bases and J gave up 4 bases, with 11 bases separating them. This CDR3 spans 13 amino acids. Per germline, CDR1 MNHEY and CDR2 SVGEGT. In DNA form, the CDR3 reads TGTGCCAGCAGTGAAACATGGGGCACTGAAGCTTTCTTT. As protein: CASSETWGTEAFF.

This clonotype has a handful of counts. The CDR3 region has the DNA TGTGCCAGCAGCTTGGTCTCAGAAATGTGGGGAGAGACCCAGTACTTC. This sequence encodes CASSLVSEMWGETQYF. V gene TRBV5-6 combines with J gene TRBJ2-5; D remains ambiguous. Germline V gives CDR1 SGHDT, CDR2 YYEEEE. The CDR3 sequence is 16 residues long. V was cut by 0 bases and J by 4 bases, with 16 bases left in between. The full variable domain, completed using reference TRBV5-6 and TRBJ2-5, is DAGVTQSPTHLIKTRGQQVTLRCSPKSGHDTVSWYQQALGQGPQFIFQYYEEEERQRGNFPDRFSGHQFPNYSSELNVNALLLGDSALYLCASSLVSEMWGETQYFGPGTRLLVL.

This clonotype was seen repeatedly, ten times or more. The V and J genes are TRBV20-1 and TRBJ2-1, with TRBD2 identical over 7 bases. The germline V gene encodes CDR1 DFQATT and CDR2 SNEGSKA (reference sequence). The junction had 4 bases not matched to a gene; V was cut back by 0 bases and J by 2 bases. This CDR3 contains 15 residues. CDR3 coding DNA: TGCAGTGCTAGAGATCCAGCGGGACCCTACAATGAGCAGTTCTTC. Translated: CSARDPAGPYNEQFF.

This clonotype was seen repeatedly, ten times or more. The chain combines TRBV12-3 or TRBV12-4 with TRBJ2-3; D gene ambiguous. V lost 3 bases and J lost 5, with 3 bases in between. This CDR3 is built from 11 residues. The CDR3 nucleotides read TGTGCCAGCAGTTTCGGAGATACGCAGTATTTT. The encoded protein is CASSFGDTQYF.

This clonotype came up many times. This chain connects TRBV30 to TRBJ2-7; D ambiguous. Trimming stripped 1 base from V and 3 bases from J, with 4 bases between. Germline CDR1 reads GTSNPN; CDR2 reads SVGIG (reference sequence). CDR3 size: 11 residues. The CDR3 DNA sequence: TGTGCCTGGAGTGGTGGCTACGAGCAGTACTTC. Protein product: CAWSGGYEQYF.

In this sample, this clonotype turned up a few times. V and J are TRBV6-1 and TRBJ1-2; D unresolved. CDR3 length: 12 amino acids. Trimming pared 5 bases from V and 7 bases from J, leaving 11 bases between. Germline CDR1 MNHNS, CDR2 SASEGT. The CDR3 nucleotides read TGTGCCAGCAGTACCCCGGGGAGTGGCTACACCTTC. Its translation is CASSTPGSGYTF.

This clonotype has a count of ten or more. This rearrangement joins TRBV29-1 to TRBJ2-5; D is unclear. Between the trimmed V and J ends, which lost 4 bases and 5 bases, there was a span of 11 bases. The CDR3 extends over 12 amino acids. Germline CDR1 reads SQVTM; CDR2 reads ANQGSEA. CDR3 sequence: CSVGVGIETQYF. The CDR3 DNA is TGCAGCGTTGGTGTAGGGATCGAGACCCAGTACTTC. Drawing the rest from reference TRBV29-1 and TRBJ2-5, the complete variable domain is SAVISQKPSRDICQRGTSLTIQCQVDSQVTMMFWYRQQPGQSLTLIATANQGSEATYESGFVIDKFPISRPNLTFSTLTVSNMSPEDSSIYLCSVGVGIETQYFGPGTRLLVL.

Worth noting for this clonotype: A much larger clone lies one base from this, so it may be a read error. This chain connects TRBV10-3 to TRBJ2-1, with unresolved D. Trimming took off 2 bases at V and 10 bases at J, with 15 bases between the two ends. This CDR3 region has 14 residues. The V gene's germline CDR1 is ENHRY and CDR2 SYGVKD. This CDR3 reads CAISEVAAKIEQFF. DNA for the CDR3: TGTGCCATCAGTGAGGTGGCGGCGAAAATAGAGCAGTTCTTC.

This clonotype was observed at least ten times. This rearrangement joins TRBV3-1 to TRBJ2-5; either TRBD1 or TRBD2 may fit D (6 bases each). In germline, CDR1 is LGHDT, CDR2 YNNKEL (reference sequence). The CDR3 consists of 16 residues. V shed 2 bases and J shed 5 bases, with 18 bases lying between them. The CDR3 spells CASSQHLGGKGETQYF. DNA of the CDR3: TGTGCCAGCAGCCAACATCTAGGGGGGAAGGGGGAGACCCAGTACTTC.

CDR3 region: CASTLNVRDSLYGYTF. The CDR3 region has the DNA TGTGCCAGCACTCTTAACGTTCGGGACAGCTTATATGGCTACACCTTC. The chain combines TRBV27 with TRBJ1-2; 7 bases match TRBD1. Germline V gene data show CDR1 as MNHEY and CDR2 as SMNVEV (reference sequence). This CDR3 comprises 16 residues. Trimming removed 7 bases from V and 5 bases from J; junction bases left unmatched: 16.

This chain joins TRBV7-3 and TRBJ2-5; possible D gene TRBD2, 5 bases. Per germline, CDR1 SGHTA and CDR2 FQGTGA. The CDR3 extends over 14 amino acids. Trimming removed 6 bases at V and 5 bases at J, with 16 bases between. Here the CDR3 DNA reads TGTGCCAGCAGTTCAGGTCTCCCGGGGGAGACCCAGTACTTC. Translation gives CASSSGLPGETQYF.

This clonotype was observed at least ten times. V is TRBV28 and J is TRBJ1-3; D not resolved. V dropped 6 bases and J dropped 4 bases, with 7 bases sitting between them. This CDR3 is 12 amino acids long. The V gene's germline CDR1 is MDHEN and CDR2 SYDVKM. This chain's CDR3 is CASSSPGNTIYF. The CDR3 DNA reads as TGTGCCAGCAGCTCCCCGGGAAACACCATATATTTT.

There are many counts of this clonotype. This rearrangement joins TRBV6-1 to TRBJ2-5, with a tentative D call TRBD2 (6 bases). The germline V gene encodes CDR1 MNHNS and CDR2 SASEGT. V shed 5 bases and J shed 0 bases, with 16 bases lying between them. The CDR3 is made up of 16 amino acids. The DNA for the CDR3 is TGTGCCAGCAGTCGGATTGTTAGCGGATACCAAGAGACCCAGTACTTC. Its protein is CASSRIVSGYQETQYF.

This clonotype was seen a handful of times. This sequence joins TRBV28 and TRBJ1-3; D gene uncertain. This CDR3 has 13 amino acids. V lost 7 bases, J lost 0 bases, and 7 bases lay in between. Germline assignment: CDR1 MDHEN and CDR2 SYDVKM. Written as DNA, the CDR3 is TGTGCCAGCACGGGCTACTCTGGAAACACCATATATTTT. It is translated as CASTGYSGNTIYF. The full variable domain, completed using reference TRBV28 and TRBJ1-3, is DVKVTQSSRYLVKRTGEKVFLECVQDMDHENMFWYRQDPGLGLRLIYFSYDVKMKEKGDIPEGYSVSREKKERFSLILESASTNQTSMYLCASTGYSGNTIYFGEGSWLTVV.

This clonotype was found many times. The rearrangement uses TRBV7-9 and TRBJ2-3, with 9 bases identical to TRBD2. CDR1 is SEHNR, CDR2 FQNEAQ, per germline (reference sequence). Trimming removed 5 bases from V and 2 bases from J; junction bases left unmatched: 5. CDR3 length equals 15 residues. As DNA, the CDR3 is TGTGCCAGCAGCGTATCTAGCGGGGTCACAGATACGCAGTATTTT. The encoded protein is CASSVSSGVTDTQYF.

This clonotype was picked up many times. The CDR3: CASSQGLAGFTDTQYF. CDR3 bases: TGTGCCAGCAGCCAAGGGCTAGCGGGGTTCACAGATACGCAGTATTTT. The genes are TRBV3-1 and TRBJ2-3, with 9 nucleotides matching TRBD2. Trimming removed 1 base from V and 2 bases from J; junction bases left unmatched: 4. The germline CDR1 and CDR2 sequences are LGHDT and YNNKEL (reference sequence). The CDR3 is 16 residues long.

In this sample, this clonotype turned up many times. V gene TRBV20-1 combines with J gene TRBJ2-1; no firm D call. CDR1 DFQATT and CDR2 SNEGSKA come from the germline V gene (reference sequence). The CDR3 runs 13 residues. The CDR3 spells CAGPVSSYNEQFF. Here the CDR3 DNA reads TGCGCCGGTCCGGTGTCTTCCTACAATGAGCAGTTCTTC.

In regard to this clonotype: Since the CDR3 does not end with the conserved phenylalanine or tryptophan, this likely comes from a read error. The V and J genes are TRBV25-1 and TRBJ1-5, with 10 bases matching TRBD1. Germline loops: CDR1 MGHDK, CDR2 SYGVNS. The V and J ends lost 4 bases and 6 bases, in that order; junction bases with no gene match: 3. CDR3 length: 14 amino acids. DNA of the CDR3: TGTGCCAGCAGTGGACAGGGGGCAATTCAGCCCCAGCATTAT. Protein: CASSGQGAIQPQHY.

This clonotype was seen repeatedly, ten times or more. The rearrangement joins TRBV29-1 to TRBJ2-1, with TRBD2 identical over 8 bases. J was trimmed by 0 bases and V by 7 bases; bases with no gene match: 17. Germline lookup yields CDR1 SQVTM and CDR2 ANQGSEA. The CDR3 spans 18 residues. The CDR3 region is CSATGSGLAGSSYNEQFF. As DNA, the CDR3 is TGCAGCGCTACAGGGTCGGGGCTAGCGGGTAGCTCCTACAATGAGCAGTTCTTC.